These 32 T cell receptor beta chains were sequenced from one sample in a study of shared clonotypes between healthy human individuals. Generated by immunoSEQ multiplex PCR, the TCRdb table keeps only in-frame clones and is missing some. Found here are about 2.5 million clones, about 90% of them singletons; the top ten hold 0.3% to 0.4%. The sample comprised naive CD4+ T cells from PBMCs. Subset here: CD45RA+ positively selected. These receptors all come from a man between 18 and 35 years old in good health. Some clones in this sample may be carry-over from other donors' samples.

The V call is TRBV7-9, the J call TRBJ1-1, with D possibly TRBD1 on 5 matching bases. Germline CDR1 SEHNR, CDR2 FQNEAQ (reference sequence). This CDR3 comprises 15 residues. V lost 6 bases, J lost 0 bases, and 14 bases lay in between. The CDR3 coding sequence is TGTGCCAGCAGGCCCGCCACAGGCATGAACACTGAAGCTTTCTTT. Translated: CASRPATGMNTEAFF.

Here the CDR3 reads CASRAGNTGELFF. The CDR3 DNA reads as TGTGCCTCACGGGCGGGGAACACCGGGGAGCTGTTTTTT. The chain joins TRBV9 to TRBJ2-2; the D gene is possibly TRBD2 (5 bases). CDR1 is SGDLS and CDR2 is YYNGEE in the germline V gene. This CDR3 has 13 amino acids. The ends were cut back, 10 bases at V and 1 base at J, with 11 bases in the middle.

This clone was seen only once. V usage is TRBV28 and J usage is TRBJ2-2; no clear D gene. This CDR3 contains 15 residues. The germline gives CDR1 MDHEN, CDR2 SYDVKM. V lost 2 bases to trimming and J lost 3 bases, with 10 bases between them. In DNA form, the CDR3 reads TGTGCCAGCAGTTTAAGGATACGGGACACCGGGGAGCTGTTTTTT. Translated, it gives CASSLRIRDTGELFF.

The chain joins TRBV29-1 to TRBJ2-1, with D perhaps TRBD2 (6 bases). The V and J ends lost 6 bases and 7 bases respectively, with 19 bases between them. Germline V gives CDR1 SQVTM, CDR2 ANQGSEA. CDR3 size: 14 residues. CDR3 bases: TGCAGCGTCAAGGGCCGACTAGGTATGAATGAGCAGTTCTTC. Translation gives CSVKGRLGMNEQFF.

In this sample, this clone turned up once. The chain employs TRBV28 and TRBJ2-3, with unresolved D. The V and J ends lost 8 bases and 0 bases respectively, with 6 bases between them. CDR3 length: 12 amino acids. Germline CDR1 and CDR2: MDHEN and SYDVKM. The CDR3: CASGISTDTQYF. In nucleotides, the CDR3 is TGTGCCAGCGGAATCAGCACAGATACGCAGTATTTT.

The CDR3 coding sequence is TGTGCCAGCTCACCTACTCCGGGACTAGCGGGCCCTGAAGATGGCGGGGAGCTGTTTTTT. Residues: CASSPTPGLAGPEDGGELFF. The chain employs TRBV18 and TRBJ2-2; 12 nucleotides agree with TRBD2. This CDR3 spans 20 amino acids. In germline, CDR1 is KGHSH, CDR2 LQKENI. Trimming cost V 3 bases and J 7 bases; bases outside gene matches: 18.

This sequence joins TRBV6-4 and TRBJ1-2; tentatively, D is TRBD1 (5 bases). Between the trimmed V and J ends, which lost 6 bases and 0 bases, there was a span of 17 bases. CDR1 is MRHNA and CDR2 is SNTAGT in the germline V gene. The CDR3 is 16 residues long. This CDR3 reads CASRGTRQKTNYGYTF. The CDR3 nucleotides read TGTGCCAGCAGGGGGACCCGACAAAAAACTAACTATGGCTACACCTTC.

The chain couples TRBV5-1 to TRBJ1-1; D is undetermined. V dropped 1 base and J dropped 1 base, with 8 bases sitting between them. The CDR3 loop spans 14 amino acids. Looked up from germline, CDR1 is SGHRS and CDR2 is YFSETQ. CDR3 nucleotide sequence: TGCGCCAGCAGCTTGAGCCCTCGGAACACTGAAGCTTTCTTT. This gives the protein CASSLSPRNTEAFF.

The chain carries TRBV18 and TRBJ2-2, with 7 bases fitting TRBD1. The trim removed 1 base at V and 4 bases at J, leaving 6 bases unmatched. Germline V gene lookup returns CDR1 KGHSH and CDR2 LQKENI. The CDR3 extends over 16 amino acids. For the CDR3, the DNA is TGTGCCAGCTCACCACTTGTTACAGGGGCCACCGGGGAGCTGTTTTTT. Protein sequence: CASSPLVTGATGELFF.

V is TRBV6-5 and J is TRBJ1-5; D gene unclear. V was pared by 9 bases and J by 6 bases, with 6 bases between. There are 10 residues in the CDR3. Germline V gene sequence: CDR1 MNHEY, CDR2 SVGAGI. In DNA form, the CDR3 reads TGTGCCAGTGGAGCTCAGCCCCAGCATTTT. Translating it yields CASGAQPQHF.

V gene TRBV19 combines with J gene TRBJ2-3, with a weak D call TRBD1 (5 bases). Trimming pared 3 bases from V and 2 bases from J, leaving 9 bases between. CDR1 and CDR2 from the germline V gene are LNHDA and SQIVND (reference sequence). This CDR3 spans 14 amino acids. CDR3 residues: CASSIYRNTDTQYF. CDR3 nucleotide sequence: TGTGCCAGTAGTATCTACAGGAACACAGATACGCAGTATTTT.

The chain joins TRBV9 to TRBJ2-1; 8 bases fit TRBD2. V was clipped by 0 bases and J by 8 bases; unmatched bases: 4. Looked up from germline, CDR1 is SGDLS and CDR2 is YYNGEE. The CDR3 runs 14 residues. The chain's CDR3 is CASSVGATSDEQFF. DNA for the CDR3: TGTGCCAGCAGCGTAGGAGCGACTAGCGATGAGCAGTTCTTC.

The chain employs TRBV6-5 and TRBJ2-1; 8 nucleotides align to TRBD2. Per the germline V gene, CDR1 is MNHEY and CDR2 is SVGAGI. With V trimmed by 0 bases and J by 10 bases, 8 bases remained unmatched. CDR3 length: 15 amino acids. This CDR3 reads CASSYSSSGVLEQFF. CDR3 in DNA: TGTGCCAGCAGTTACTCGAGTAGCGGGGTCCTGGAGCAGTTCTTC.

V is TRBV5-4 and J is TRBJ2-5; TRBD2 aligns across 12 bases. Matching the DNA end better, TRBJ2-7 makes the J call doubtful. CDR3 length: 16 amino acids. Germline V gene data show CDR1 as SGHNT and CDR2 as YYREEE (reference sequence). DNA for the CDR3: TGTGCCAGCAGCCTCCCGACTAGCGGGAGAGTCTACGAGCAGTACTTC. Its protein product is CASSLPTSGRVYEQYF.

The chain is built from TRBV5-1 and TRBJ2-7, with TRBD1 matching 9 bases. V dropped 4 bases and J dropped 0; count of bases not matched to a gene: 5. Germline V lookup: CDR1 SGHRS, CDR2 YFSETQ. The CDR3 runs to 15 residues. DNA of the CDR3: TGCGCCAGCAGCAGAAACAGGGGGCTCTCCTACGAGCAGTACTTC. This codes for CASSRNRGLSYEQYF.

The rearrangement uses TRBV28 and TRBJ1-2, with D unclear. The germline V gene has CDR1 MDHEN and CDR2 SYDVKM. Trimming pared 4 bases from V and 7 bases from J, leaving 19 bases between. The CDR3 has 15 residues. CDR3 in amino acids: CASSYPLMGQAGYTF. The CDR3 DNA is TGTGCCAGCAGTTACCCTCTGATGGGTCAGGCTGGCTACACCTTC.

The V and J genes are TRBV27 and TRBJ1-1, with no clear D. The germline CDR1 and CDR2 sequences are MNHEY and SMNVEV (reference sequence). Trimming pared 1 base from V and 3 bases from J, leaving 9 bases between. The CDR3 runs to 14 residues. The CDR3 loop is CASSLFIGYTEAFF. For the CDR3, the DNA is TGTGCCAGCAGTTTATTTATAGGGTACACTGAAGCTTTCTTT.

The genes are TRBV15 and TRBJ2-7; D ambiguous. Trimming took off 1 base at V and 0 bases at J, with 13 bases between the two ends. The CDR3 length is 16 residues. The V gene's germline CDR1 is LNHNV and CDR2 YYDKDF (reference sequence). CDR3 coding DNA: TGTGCCACCAGCAGAGGTGGGCAGAGCATCTCCTACGAGCAGTACTTC. Translation: CATSRGGQSISYEQYF.

This rearrangement joins TRBV2 to TRBJ1-2; D unclear. Germline CDR1 reads SNHLY; CDR2 reads FYNNEI. Deletions cut 6 bases from V and 7 bases from J, with 12 bases between. The CDR3 loop spans 12 amino acids. The CDR3 loop is CASREAGGGYTF. Written as DNA, the CDR3 is TGTGCCAGCAGGGAGGCAGGCGGTGGCTACACCTTC.

Note on this clone: This sample includes further DNA sequences coding for the same CDR3. This rearrangement joins TRBV28 to TRBJ1-2, with a weak D call TRBD1 (5 bases). CDR1 and CDR2 (germline): MDHEN, SYDVKM. Trimming took off 5 bases at V and 7 bases at J, with 8 bases between the two ends. The CDR3 contains 11 residues. CDR3 loop: CASSLDSGYTF. In DNA form, the CDR3 reads TGTGCCAGCAGTCTCGACAGTGGCTACACCTTC.

The V call is TRBV2, the J call TRBJ1-1; 7 positions agree with TRBD1. The junction had 9 bases not matched to a gene; V was cut back by 6 bases and J by 2 bases. The germline V gene encodes CDR1 SNHLY and CDR2 FYNNEI. The CDR3 runs to 15 residues. CDR3: CASRKGTVLNTEAFF. The CDR3 DNA follows: TGTGCCAGCAGGAAGGGGACAGTTCTTAACACTGAAGCTTTCTTT.

In regard to this clone: Other nucleotide sequences from this sample produce the same CDR3. V usage is TRBV5-1 and J usage is TRBJ1-1, with 7 bases fitting TRBD1. Germline trimming cut 5 bases from V and 5 bases from J; bases unmatched to any gene: 6. Germline loops: CDR1 SGHRS, CDR2 YFSETQ. CDR3 length equals 13 residues. The CDR3 DNA is TGCGCCAGCAGTCTTACAGGGGATACTGAAGCTTTCTTT. This gives the protein CASSLTGDTEAFF.

A word on this clone: Distinct nucleotide sequences in the sample also encode this CDR3. The CDR3 sequence is CAWSVRANQPQHF. Written as DNA, the CDR3 is TGTGCCTGGAGTGTACGGGCAAATCAGCCCCAGCATTTT. This rearrangement joins TRBV30 to TRBJ1-5, with D unresolved. V was pared by 0 bases and J by 4 bases, with 7 bases between. This CDR3 is built from 13 residues. The germline V gene has CDR1 GTSNPN and CDR2 SVGIG (reference sequence).

J is TRBJ1-1 and V is TRBV1. TRBV1 is a pseudogene. The CDR3 length is 12 residues. The CDR3 here is CTSSQDGTEAFF. The CDR3 DNA reads TGCACCAGCAGCCAAGATGGTACTGAAGCTTTCTTT.

The chain combines TRBV6-1 with TRBJ2-7, with TRBD2 identical over 8 bases. V shed 3 bases and J 6 bases; nucleotides not matched to a gene: 10. Germline V gene data show CDR1 as MNHNS and CDR2 as SASEGT. CDR3 size: 15 residues. This CDR3 reads CASSDGGRTLIEQYF. CDR3 coding DNA: TGTGCCAGCAGTGACGGCGGGAGGACGCTCATCGAGCAGTACTTC.

The chain employs TRBV6-5 and TRBJ2-7; TRBD2 might be the D (5 bases). This CDR3 is built from 16 residues. Trimming took off 0 bases at V and 0 bases at J, with 12 bases between the two ends. Germline CDR1 and CDR2: MNHEY and SVGAGI. DNA of the CDR3: TGTGCCAGCAGTTACTCCCCGTCCGGGGACTCCTACGAGCAGTACTTC. This sequence encodes CASSYSPSGDSYEQYF.

A note on this clone: Other nucleotide sequences from this sample produce the same CDR3. V and J are TRBV29-1 and TRBJ1-1; TRBD1 matches 7 bases. The germline gives CDR1 SQVTM, CDR2 ANQGSEA. V shed 4 bases and J 1 base; nucleotides not matched to a gene: 3. CDR3 length equals 13 residues. The DNA of the CDR3 is TGCAGCGTTGGAAGGACAGGGAACACTGAAGCTTTCTTT. Encoded protein: CSVGRTGNTEAFF.

This chain connects TRBV28 to TRBJ2-4, with D possibly being TRBD1 (5 bases). The CDR3 runs 15 residues. Trimming took 5 bases from V and 0 from J, leaving 11 bases between them. Germline values: CDR1 MDHEN, CDR2 SYDVKM. The CDR3 sequence is CASSTGTLAKNIQYF. The DNA of the CDR3 is TGTGCCAGCAGTACAGGCACACTAGCCAAAAACATTCAGTACTTC.

The chain has TRBV6-5 and TRBJ1-5; TRBD1 matches at 7 bases. In germline, CDR1 is MNHEY, CDR2 SVGAGI. V was pared by 5 bases and J by 11 bases, with 12 bases of the junction left unmatched. The CDR3 runs 14 residues. The CDR3, as DNA: TGTGCCAGCAGTATAAGGACAGGTGGAGAGACCCAGCATTTT. This translates into CASSIRTGGETQHF.

The chain employs TRBV30 and TRBJ1-3, with a weak D call TRBD1 (6 bases). V gave up 4 bases and J gave up 0 bases, with 16 bases separating them. The CDR3 has 16 residues. The germline V gene has CDR1 GTSNPN and CDR2 SVGIG (reference sequence). CDR3 coding DNA: TGTGCCTGGAAGAGGGGGGGGCCCCGCTCTGGAAACACCATATATTTT. It specifies CAWKRGGPRSGNTIYF.

The rearrangement joins TRBV29-1 to TRBJ1-5, with D hard to call. Germline assignment: CDR1 SQVTM and CDR2 ANQGSEA. V lost 0 bases and J lost 7, with 10 bases in between. CDR3 length: 13 residues. CDR3 in DNA: TGCAGCGTTGAAGATAACTTAGGGCAGCCCCAGCATTTT. Translating it yields CSVEDNLGQPQHF.

This chain joins TRBV7-2 and TRBJ1-5, with D perhaps matching TRBD1 (6 bases). V shed 1 base and J shed 7 bases, with 14 bases lying between them. CDR3 length equals 15 residues. The germline CDR1 and CDR2 sequences are SGHTA and FQGNSA. CDR3 loop: CASSLVQGTGQPQHF. Here the CDR3 DNA reads TGTGCCAGCAGCTTAGTTCAGGGGACGGGGCAGCCCCAGCATTTT.